The source of this T cell receptor (beta chain) is a study of T cell repertoires in cytomegalovirus infection. Background on the study: Peptides in the study included HLA-C-restricted and HLA-B-restricted CMV epitopes. General study findings and limits: In two of eight donors, the top clonotype was HLA-C-restricted CMV-specific.

One entry per CDR3 protein, called by TCRdb with MiXCR from the reads. This sample yields around 770,000 distinct CDR3 sequences, of which approximately 32% are seen a single time; about an eighth belongs to the top ten. The CDR3 consists of 14 residues. Trimming pared 3 bases from V and 7 bases from J, leaving 13 bases between. CDR1 and CDR2 from the germline V gene are SGHVS and FQNEAQ. This clonotype was recorded at least ten times. The target antigen is unknown. The material sequenced was cultured CD8+ T cells from PBMCs, taken from culture after CMV antigen stimulation. The receptor's source is a human donor in good health (CMV status not recorded). Some clones in this sample may be carry-over from other donors' samples. The chain combines TRBV7-8 with TRBJ2-1; D remains unclear. The CDR3 is CASSLRWNGNEQFF. CDR3 sequence (DNA): TGTGCCAGCAGCTTGCGGTGGAACGGAAATGAGCAGTTCTTC.